Sequencing of this T cell receptor (beta chain) was carried out in a study of tumor-infiltrating lymphocytes in primary liver carcinoma. Study information: T1-T3 N0M0 was the stage of the tumors, which were roughly 4 to 11 cm across. Study observations and caveats: Tumor samples exhibited a significantly greater top-250-clone fraction than blood samples (p = 0.039).

Germline CDR1 LGHNA, CDR2 YNFKEQ. CDR3 length: 16 residues. Co-extraction of RNA and DNA was performed on about 20-32 mg of unsorted bulk tissue. Primary liver carcinoma, confirmed by histopathology, was surgically resected. Ten or more counts support this clonotype. Antigen specificity is unknown. One end of the junction fails to match germline, which may point to a read error. Total RNA (roughly 0.45 ug) served as template for TCR beta cDNA synthesis primed by a constant-region primer. The TCR beta library was amplified through three nested multiplex PCR rounds in a modified ARM-PCR procedure. Use of TRBV1-TRBV30 forward primers with a C-beta reverse primer characterized the first two PCR rounds, which lasted about 9 cycles each. Each CDR3 protein is one row after TCRdb ran MiXCR on the multiplex PCR reads. Seen here are approximately 80,000 distinct CDR3 sequences, 69% observed once, and the top ten hold about 26%.

J is TRBJ2-4 and V is TRBV4-2; TRBD2 matches at 7 bases. Sequencing was carried out using tumor-adjacent normal liver tissue. This receptor was taken from a man aged 35-49 years with primary liver carcinoma and hepatitis B virus infection. CDR3 protein: CAIPMVGGRAKNIQHF. CDR3 DNA sequence: TGTGCCATACCTATGGTGGGGGGGAGAGCCAAAAACATTCAGCACTTC.